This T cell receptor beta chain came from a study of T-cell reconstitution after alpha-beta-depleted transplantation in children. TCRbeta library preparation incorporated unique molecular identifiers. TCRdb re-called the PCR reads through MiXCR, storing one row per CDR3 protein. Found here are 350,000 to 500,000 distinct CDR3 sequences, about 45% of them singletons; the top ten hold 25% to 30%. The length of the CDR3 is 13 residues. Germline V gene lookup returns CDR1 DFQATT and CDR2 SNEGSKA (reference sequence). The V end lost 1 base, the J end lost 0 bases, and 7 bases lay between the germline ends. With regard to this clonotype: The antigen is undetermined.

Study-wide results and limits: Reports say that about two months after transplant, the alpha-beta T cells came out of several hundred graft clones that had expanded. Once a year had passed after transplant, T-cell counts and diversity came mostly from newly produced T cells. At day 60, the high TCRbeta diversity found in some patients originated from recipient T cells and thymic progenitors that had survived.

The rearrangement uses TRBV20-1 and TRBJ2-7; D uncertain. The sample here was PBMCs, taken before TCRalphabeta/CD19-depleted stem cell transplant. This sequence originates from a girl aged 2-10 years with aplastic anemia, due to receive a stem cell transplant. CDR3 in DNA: TGCAGTGCTAGAGCTCCAAGCTCCTACGAGCAGTACTTC. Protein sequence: CSARAPSSYEQYF.